This entry features one T cell receptor beta chain sequence. Its antigen is unknown. Trimming removed 5 bases from V and 6 bases from J, with 19 bases in between. The germline V gene encodes CDR1 SEHNR and CDR2 FQNEAQ (reference sequence). The CDR3 loop spans 15 amino acids. The sample is drawn from a study of T-cell memory formation after mild COVID-19. Study context: The study found TCR clusters largely donor specific.

TCRdb reanalysed the 5' RACE reads using MiXCR and keeps one entry per CDR3 protein. The table shows around 200,000 distinct CDR3 sequences, with 18% occurring only once. Findings of the study overall: Whereas later expanders leaned CD4+, clones contracting day 15 to 85 showed a balanced CD4/CD8 makeup.

This rearrangement joins TRBV7-9 to TRBJ1-1; D remains unclear. Material for sequencing was PBMCs or a T cell subset sorted from them (not recorded which). This clonotype originated in a man aged 18 to 30 who had mild COVID-19 (a few samples of this study predate the infection). Cell type and time point are not known. The CDR3 DNA reads TGTGCCAGCAGCCCGGAGCCCCGTCGAGGCCCTGAAGCTTTCTTT. It specifies CASSPEPRRGPEAFF.